This passage covers 28 T cell receptor beta chains from one sample sequenced in a study of cytomegalovirus exposure and HLA in healthy donors. The PCR made use of 60 Vbeta and 13 Jbeta primers. TCRdb's copy holds only in-frame clones and misses some; the assay was immunoSEQ multiplex PCR. This table holds about 140,000 clones, more than 75% found once. The sequencing sample was made of PBMCs. The receptors here all came from a man in his fifties in good health and CMV-seronegative.

J is TRBJ1-2 and V is TRBV29-1; a possible D gene is TRBD1 (6 bases). The CDR3 runs 14 residues. The germline V and J ends were trimmed by 4 bases and 4 bases, with 16 bases remaining between them. Germline CDR1 is SQVTM and CDR2 is ANQGSEA. This CDR3 reads CSVGEGTLVYGYTF. CDR3 coding DNA: TGCAGCGTTGGGGAAGGGACACTAGTCTATGGCTACACCTTC.

In this sample, this clone turned up a few times. The gene calls are TRBV30 and TRBJ1-5; 8 bases match TRBD1. Germline V lookup: CDR1 GTSNPN, CDR2 SVGIG (reference sequence). J was trimmed by 4 bases and V by 3 bases; bases with no gene match: 14. There are 17 residues in the CDR3. The DNA for the CDR3 is TGTGCCTGGAGCTTTGGACAGGGAGCATCTGAGAATCAGCCCCAGCATTTT. Residues: CAWSFGQGASENQPQHF.

The gene calls are TRBV6-5 and TRBJ1-1; D perhaps matches TRBD1 (6 bases). The CDR3 extends over 12 amino acids. Germline CDR1 MNHEY, CDR2 SVGAGI. V was cut by 11 bases and J by 3 bases, with 13 bases left in between. CDR3 sequence reads: CASARGDTEAFF. The CDR3 DNA is TGTGCCTCGGCCAGGGGAGACACTGAAGCTTTCTTT.

In DNA form, the CDR3 reads TGTGCCAGCAGGATCGACCCCGACTTCTATGGCTACACCTTC. As protein: CASRIDPDFYGYTF. The chain links TRBV5-5 to TRBJ1-2; D unclear. Germline CDR1 reads SGHKS; CDR2 reads YYEKEE (reference sequence). With 5 bases removed from V and 4 bases from J, the gap between germline ends came to 15 bases. The CDR3 spans 14 residues.

The chain couples TRBV5-1 to TRBJ1-1; 7 nucleotides line up with TRBD1. J gave up 1 base and V 4 bases, and 4 bases lay outside the gene matches. Germline-derived CDR1 and CDR2 are SGHRS and YFSETQ. The CDR3 length is 14 residues. The CDR3 loop is CASSQTGWNTEAFF. The DNA of the CDR3 is TGCGCCAGCAGCCAGACAGGGTGGAACACTGAAGCTTTCTTT.

The chain recombines TRBV5-1 with TRBJ1-6; 7 bases are shared with TRBD1. Trimming cost V 3 bases and J 7 bases; bases outside gene matches: 7. This CDR3 has 15 residues. The germline V gene encodes CDR1 SGHRS and CDR2 YFSETQ. The CDR3 region has the DNA TGCGCCAGCAGCTCCGCCGGGACAGAAAATTCACCCCTCCACTTT. Translating gives CASSSAGTENSPLHF.

V is TRBV19 and J is TRBJ1-3; D is unresolved. The CDR3 spans 12 residues. With 4 bases removed from V and 8 bases from J, the gap between germline ends came to 9 bases. Germline-derived CDR1 and CDR2 are LNHDA and SQIVND (reference sequence). The CDR3 DNA reads TGTGCCAGTAGTACTCGGTCGGACACCATATATTTT. Translation gives CASSTRSDTIYF. The whole variable domain, remainder taken from reference TRBV19 and TRBJ1-3, is DGGITQSPKYLFRKEGQNVTLSCEQNLNHDAMYWYRQDPGQGLRLIYYSQIVNDFQKGDIAEGYSVSREKKESFPLTVTSAQKNPTAFYLCASSTRSDTIYFGEGSWLTVV.

This chain joins TRBV7-9 and TRBJ2-2, with D unresolved. CDR3 length: 12 residues. CDR1 and CDR2 (germline): SEHNR, FQNEAQ (reference sequence). V lost 7 bases and J lost 7, with 10 bases in between. CDR3 sequence reads: CASNTAGGELFF. Written as DNA, the CDR3 is TGTGCCAGCAACACAGCCGGCGGGGAGCTGTTTTTT.

This clone has only one observation. This chain connects TRBV9 to TRBJ2-4, with D possibly TRBD1 on 6 matching bases. Germline V lookup: CDR1 SGDLS, CDR2 YYNGEE. The CDR3 is 13 residues long. Deletions cut 0 bases from V and 8 bases from J, with 9 bases between. This chain's CDR3 is CASSVEQGDIQYF. The CDR3 nucleotides are TGTGCCAGCAGCGTAGAACAGGGAGACATTCAGTACTTC.

The chain links TRBV6-6 to TRBJ1-5, with D possibly matching TRBD1 (5 bases). Trimming took off 2 bases at V and 6 bases at J, with 14 bases between the two ends. From germline, CDR1 is MNHNY and CDR2 SVGAGI (reference sequence). This CDR3 contains 15 residues. The CDR3, as DNA: TGTGCCAGCAGTTACGTAGGAGGGGAGGCTCAGCCCCAGCATTTT. It yields the protein CASSYVGGEAQPQHF.

This chain links TRBV5-1 with TRBJ2-7, with a weak D call TRBD2 (5 bases). The germline gives CDR1 SGHRS, CDR2 YFSETQ. This CDR3 is 13 amino acids long. The V and J ends lost 2 bases and 0 bases respectively, with 6 bases between them. CDR3 DNA: TGCGCCAGCAGCTTAGGGAGCTCCTACGAGCAGTACTTC. Translated: CASSLGSSYEQYF.

This chain connects TRBV28 to TRBJ1-1, with TRBD1 identical over 11 bases. CDR1 and CDR2 from the germline V gene are MDHEN and SYDVKM. The length of the CDR3 is 14 residues. V dropped 5 bases and J dropped 10; count of bases not matched to a gene: 9. The CDR3: CASSLPDRGHAAFF. The CDR3 bases are TGTGCCAGCAGTCTCCCGGACAGGGGGCACGCAGCTTTCTTT.

The rearrangement links TRBV7-9 to TRBJ1-4; D may be TRBD1 (5 bases). This CDR3 region has 16 residues. The germline V gene encodes CDR1 SEHNR and CDR2 FQNEAQ (reference sequence). Trimming stripped 8 bases from V and 3 bases from J, with 19 bases between. The CDR3 loop reads CASLPGGVGANEKLFF. In DNA form, the CDR3 reads TGTGCCAGCCTTCCGGGGGGAGTGGGAGCTAATGAAAAACTGTTTTTT.

The chain has TRBV19 and TRBJ2-3; the D gene is possibly TRBD1 (6 bases). V was clipped by 4 bases and J by 2 bases, with 16 bases between them. This CDR3 region has 16 residues. Germline values: CDR1 LNHDA, CDR2 SQIVND (reference sequence). Here the CDR3 DNA reads TGTGCCAGTAGTACACAGGGAACTGTCAACACAGATACGCAGTATTTT. It translates to CASSTQGTVNTDTQYF.

The chain recombines TRBV5-3 with TRBJ1-2, with 8 positions matching TRBD1. TRBV5-3 is an ORF for which the function is uncertain. Trimming cost V 4 bases and J 1 base; bases outside gene matches: 9. CDR3 size: 16 residues. CDR3: CARSALDRGDNYGYTF. DNA of the CDR3: TGTGCCAGAAGCGCGCTCGACAGGGGCGATAACTATGGCTACACCTTC.

The CDR3 DNA reads TGTGCCAGTACAGGGTTGAACACCGGGGAGCTGTTTTTT. Translated, it gives CASTGLNTGELFF. The chain recombines TRBV2 with TRBJ2-2; TRBD1 might be the D (6 bases). The V and J ends lost 9 bases and 1 base respectively, with 9 bases between them. The CDR3 is 13 amino acids. Germline V CDR1 and CDR2: SNHLY, FYNNEI. The variable domain in full, completed from reference TRBV2 and TRBJ2-2, reads EPEVTQTPSHQVTQMGQEVILRCVPISNHLYFYWYRQILGQKVEFLVSFYNNEISEKSEIFDDQFSVERPDGSNFTLKIRSTKLEDSAMYFCASTGLNTGELFFGEGSRLTVL.

The V gene is TRBV10-2, the J gene TRBJ2-5; TRBD1 agrees at 8 bases. CDR3 length: 14 residues. The junction had 9 bases not matched to a gene; V was cut back by 8 bases and J by 4 bases. Germline lookup yields CDR1 WSHSY and CDR2 SAAADI. The DNA of the CDR3 is TGCGCCAGCTCTACAGGGGGTTTAGGAGAGACCCAGTACTTC. This codes for CASSTGGLGETQYF.

The chain uses TRBV7-6 and TRBJ1-1; TRBD1 might be the D (6 bases). The CDR3 has 15 amino acids. Germline CDR1 is SGHVS and CDR2 is FNYEAQ. The V end lost 1 base, the J end lost 5 bases, and 14 bases lay between the germline ends. The DNA for the CDR3 is TGTGCCAGCAGCTTAGACAGGGCAAGAAGGACTGAAGCTTTCTTT. Protein sequence: CASSLDRARRTEAFF.

The chain employs TRBV9 and TRBJ2-7; 11 bases align to TRBD1. The CDR3 loop spans 14 amino acids. The trim removed 4 bases at V and 4 bases at J, leaving 4 bases unmatched. Per the germline V gene, CDR1 is SGDLS and CDR2 is YYNGEE. CDR3 amino acids: CASSPRDRGYEQYF. In DNA, the CDR3 is TGTGCCAGCAGCCCACGGGACAGGGGGTACGAGCAGTACTTC. Full variable domain (remainder filled in from reference TRBV9 and TRBJ2-7): DSGVTQTPKHLITATGQRVTLRCSPRSGDLSVYWYQQSLDQGLQFLIQYYNGEERAKGNILERFSAQQFPDLHSELNLSSLELGDSALYFCASSPRDRGYEQYFGPGTRLTVT.

The V gene is TRBV27, the J gene TRBJ2-5, with a possible D match to TRBD2 (6 bases). The germline V and J ends were trimmed by 5 bases and 0 bases, with 13 bases remaining between them. This CDR3 contains 15 residues. CDR1 MNHEY and CDR2 SMNVEV come from the germline V gene (reference sequence). In DNA, the CDR3 is TGTGCCAGCAGTCCTGACCGGGACTACCAAGAGACCCAGTACTTC. Encoded protein: CASSPDRDYQETQYF.

V and J are TRBV15 and TRBJ1-1, with D unresolved. The ends were cut back, 3 bases at V and 3 bases at J, with 11 bases in the middle. The CDR3 extends over 14 amino acids. CDR1 and CDR2 from the germline V gene are LNHNV and YYDKDF (reference sequence). CDR3 nucleotide sequence: TGTGCCACCAGCAGGGGTCGACACGACACTGAAGCTTTCTTT. Residues: CATSRGRHDTEAFF.

This clone was seen a handful of times. DNA of the CDR3: TGTGCCAGCTCACTAAACGGAGGCTACGAGCAGTACTTC. It codes for CASSLNGGYEQYF. The chain combines TRBV18 with TRBJ2-7; D is possibly TRBD2 (5 bases). CDR3 length equals 13 residues. Trimming stripped 4 bases from V and 3 bases from J, with 10 bases between. Germline lookup yields CDR1 KGHSH and CDR2 LQKENI.

The V gene is TRBV5-1, the J gene TRBJ2-5; 7 bases align to TRBD2. The V and J ends lost 7 bases and 1 base, in that order; junction bases with no gene match: 4. CDR1 is SGHRS and CDR2 is YFSETQ in the germline V gene. CDR3 length: 13 residues. DNA of the CDR3: TGCGCCAGCGGTCCGGGGGGCCAAGAGACCCAGTACTTC. It encodes CASGPGGQETQYF.

The chain is built from TRBV4-2 and TRBJ1-2, with D maybe TRBD1 (6 bases). CDR1 and CDR2 (germline): LGHNA, YNFKEQ. The CDR3 is 17 amino acids. The V end lost 3 bases, the J end lost 0 bases, and 17 bases lay between the germline ends. CDR3 sequence reads: CASSHLTSGATNYGYTF. The CDR3 bases are TGTGCCAGCAGCCACTTGACTTCAGGGGCTACTAACTATGGCTACACCTTC.

Only a few counts were recorded for this clone. The chain employs TRBV2 and TRBJ1-6; TRBD1 matches at 12 bases. The germline V gene encodes CDR1 SNHLY and CDR2 FYNNEI. V was clipped by 4 bases and J by 6 bases; unmatched bases: 4. The CDR3 totals 16 residues. CDR3 in DNA: TGTGCCAGCAGTGTTAGGGGACAGGGGGCTAATTCACCCCTCCACTTT. It specifies CASSVRGQGANSPLHF.

This sequence joins TRBV18 and TRBJ2-5; D perhaps matches TRBD1 (6 bases). V lost 3 bases and J 4 bases, leaving 12 bases between the germline ends. CDR1 KGHSH and CDR2 LQKENI come from the germline V gene. The CDR3 contains 14 residues. In DNA form, the CDR3 reads TGTGCCAGCTCACCCCAGACAGGTCTAGAGACCCAGTACTTC. Its protein is CASSPQTGLETQYF.

The chain has TRBV18 and TRBJ1-1; the match to TRBD1 covers 8 bases. Germline V gene lookup returns CDR1 KGHSH and CDR2 LQKENI. The CDR3 runs 15 residues. Trimming took 3 bases from V and 7 from J; bases not matched to a gene: 10. In DNA form, the CDR3 reads TGTGCCAGCTCACCGGTCCGGACAGGGACCCTTGAAGCTTTCTTT. As protein: CASSPVRTGTLEAFF.

The rearrangement uses TRBV6-6 and TRBJ1-5, with D possibly TRBD1 on 6 matching bases. Germline V gene lookup returns CDR1 MNHNY and CDR2 SVGAGI (reference sequence). This CDR3 is 15 amino acids long. V gave up 6 bases and J gave up 9 bases, with 21 bases separating them. The CDR3 spells CASRLEGGGLGPQHF. CDR3 DNA sequence: TGTGCCAGCAGACTGGAGGGGGGGGGTCTGGGGCCCCAGCATTTT.